This TCR beta chain was retrieved from a study of beta chain features in type 1 diabetes. Study information: Sorted cells numbering 107,917,701 were examined across all samples. Notes on the study in general: For type 1 diabetes patients, VDJ junctions showed fewer insertions and more deletions. Across all four CD4+ subsets, people with type 1 diabetes showed modestly shorter TCRB CDR3s.

Investigators reverse transcribed all isolated RNA, so they sequenced expressed TCRB transcripts. Naive, central memory and regulatory T cell samples produced a mean of around 4 million reads. TCRdb's table, derived via immunoSEQ multiplex PCR, lists solely in-frame clones and lacks some. The sample has approximately 340,000 clones; roughly 15% are singletons. Concerning this clone: Its target is not known.

Sequenced material: naive CD4+ T cells from blood. The TCR was taken from a woman between 18 and 29 years old in good health.

The CDR3 spells CAISELAGALDTQYF. For the CDR3, the DNA is TGTGCCATCAGTGAACTAGCGGGAGCATTAGATACGCAGTATTTT. The chain recombines TRBV10-3 with TRBJ2-3; 11 bases fit TRBD2. CDR3 length equals 15 residues. CDR1 and CDR2 from the germline V gene are ENHRY and SYGVKD. With 3 bases clipped from V and 5 bases from J, the junction kept 4 bases outside the gene matches.